This T cell receptor (beta chain) came from a study of blood T cells in healthy people across ages (dated by TCRdb to the mid-2010s). About the investigation overall: In model experiments, template switching captured about one uniquely barcoded TCR beta cDNA molecule for every two T cells. Using deep sequencing normalized with unique cDNA molecular identifiers, the study measured how TCR beta repertoire diversity changes with age. To avoid experimental bias, donors of different ages were spread randomly across the sequencing lanes. Two additional independent replicas of 1 million unique cDNA reads from the same blood draw were analyzed for two donors (one aged 18 to 30 and one aged 80 or older). The donors were split into four age groups: young (average about 16 years), middle-aged (roughly 40), aged (more than 60) and long-lived (over 80). What the work shows at the level of the full study, not this receptor alone: The long-lived group showed more naive CD4+ T cells, fewer expanded clones and increased TCR diversity than the aged group, suggesting age selection. Bulk unsorted PBMC profiling prevented conclusive comparison of naive and antigen-experienced compartments. The percentage of naive T cells measured by flow cytometry correlated strongly with observed TCR beta diversity. As age increased, observed TCR beta diversity per million T cells dropped in a roughly linear way, and a significant reduction was already evident by age approximately 40. Estimates of total diversity based on one million sequenced T cells were considered lower bounds and underestimates. Because donor CMV infection status was unknown, age-related changes in expanded clonotypes were potentially confounded.

The library was generated by 5' RACE. The sequencing machine was an Illumina HiSeq 2500. A second PCR of about 7 to 12 cycles was performed with a sample-barcoded 5' primer and a J-beta primer mix. Each TCR beta cDNA molecule received a unique molecular identifier from a template-switch 5' adaptor carrying 12 random nucleotides. Each sample yielded at least 2.5 million CDR3-containing paired-end reads. First-strand cDNA was synthesized from all RNA with the Mint cDNA synthesis kit, primed by a TRBC-specific oligonucleotide. All cDNA was treated with uracil-DNA glycosylase and then went through a first 18-cycle PCR with the universal primers M1SS and BC2_uni_R. The original methods were these. For normalization, 1 million high-quality reads, each with a distinct molecular identifier, were randomly selected from each sample. Reads sharing molecular identifiers were discarded rather than binned into consensus sequences. CDR3 identification, clonotype clustering and error correction used MiTCR with a Q25 quality threshold and the strictest error-elimination algorithm. A nonparametric unseen species model with Euler transformation was used to estimate a lower bound on total TCR beta diversity. TCRdb cleaned the public reads at Q25 with fastp, built clones with MiXCR and kept in-frame beta chains. Entries are consolidated by CDR3 protein sequence, retaining the most common genes and DNA. The V and J calls, along with clone size, are taken from TCRdb and not from the paper's own processing. Present in this sample are 1.5 million to 2 million distinct CDR3 sequences, approximately 32% of which were seen just once. 11% of the sample is taken by the ten largest.

The junction carries 18 bases between V and J, which are trimmed by 1 base and 2 bases respectively. Sequences DFQATT (CDR1) and SNEGSKA (CDR2) are obtained from the germline V gene (reference sequence). Its CDR3 holds 16 amino acids, cysteine through phenylalanine. This entry keeps only the CDR3 DNA: 48 bases, framed from base 1. Concerning this clonotype: The clone's antigen remains unknown. No qualities accompany the bases; no much larger clone lies one base away.

Donors were a few dozen systemically healthy Caucasian individuals from Russia aged about 6 to 100 years. Each donor gave about 11 milliliters of peripheral blood, drawn into EDTA-treated Vacutainer tubes. PBMCs were isolated by Ficoll-Paque density-gradient centrifugation, with at least 6 million obtained per sample. Total RNA, at least 5 micrograms per sample, was extracted from PBMCs with Trizol reagent. For every donor, flow cytometry on a PBMC aliquot measured the percentage of naive CD45RAhigh/CD27high T cells. What was sequenced was blood. The receptor was derived from a woman aged 25-40 years in good health. The chain links TRBV20-1 with TRBJ2-7; the D gene cannot be named for sure. This receptor carries the CDR3 CSARGSGRLSTYEQYF. The nucleotide sequence is given as TGCAGTGCTAGAGGTTCGGGTCGCCTCTCCACCTACGAGCAGTACTTC.